The 12 T cell receptor beta chains listed next were all sequenced from one sample in a study of T cell repertoires in ileal Crohn's disease. Using immunoSEQ multiplex PCR, the repertoire was profiled, and TCRdb retains in-frame clones only, with some absent. The profile shows some 14,000 clones, roughly 85% of them singletons. The sample consisted of ileal tissue. The receptors were sampled from an adult with Crohn's disease.

The chain carries TRBV9 and TRBJ2-5, with 9 bases aligning to TRBD2. Germline V gene lookup returns CDR1 SGDLS and CDR2 YYNGEE. Trimming removed 2 bases from V and 4 bases from J; junction bases left unmatched: 6. CDR3 size: 15 residues. CDR3 in DNA: TGTGCCAGCAGCGTGGGTAGCGGGAGAATAGAGACCCAGTACTTC. Translating it yields CASSVGSGRIETQYF.

The CDR3 DNA sequence: TGCGCCAGCAGTGAGTCATCGAAGAGGGATGACACAGATACGCAGTATTTT. Translated, it gives CASSESSKRDDTDTQYF. The chain carries TRBV10-1 and TRBJ2-3; possibly TRBD2 for D (5 bases). V shed 0 bases and J shed 2 bases, with 15 bases lying between them. CDR3 length equals 17 residues. The V gene's germline CDR1 is WNHNN and CDR2 SYGVQD (reference sequence).

J is TRBJ2-2 and V is TRBV7-8; no reliable D call. In germline, CDR1 is SGHVS, CDR2 FQNEAQ. The CDR3 is 15 amino acids. Trimming removed 0 bases from V and 1 base from J, with 6 bases in between. CDR3 nucleotide sequence: TGTGCCAGCAGCTTAGCCTGGCAGAACACCGGGGAGCTGTTTTTT. This gives the protein CASSLAWQNTGELFF.

The chain carries TRBV30 and TRBJ1-5, with D maybe TRBD1 (5 bases). V was cut by 2 bases and J by 6 bases, with 20 bases left in between. CDR3 size: 16 residues. Germline-derived CDR1 and CDR2 are GTSNPN and SVGIG (reference sequence). The CDR3 DNA reads as TGTGCCTGGAGTTGGAGAGGGACCCCGGGAGGTCAGCCCCAGCATTTT. This translates into CAWSWRGTPGGQPQHF.

The chain is built from TRBV29-1 and TRBJ2-5, with D possibly matching TRBD2 (5 bases). TRBJ2-7 explains the end of the DNA better; the J call may be wrong. This CDR3 has 13 amino acids. Germline V lookup: CDR1 SQVTM, CDR2 ANQGSEA. The CDR3: CSVSLGDFYEQYF. The CDR3 coding sequence is TGCAGCGTTTCCCTCGGGGATTTCTACGAGCAGTACTTC.

The V gene is TRBV7-3, the J gene TRBJ2-5; D gene unclear. CDR3 length: 14 amino acids. Trimming shortened V by 4 bases and J by 0 bases, and 9 bases separated the two germline ends. Germline CDR1 SGHTA, CDR2 FQGTGA. CDR3: CASSSRRDQETQYF. Here the CDR3 DNA reads TGTGCCAGCAGCTCGCGCCGGGACCAAGAGACCCAGTACTTC. The complete variable domain, with remaining parts taken from reference TRBV7-3 and TRBJ2-5, reads GAGVSQTPSNKVTEKGKYVELRCDPISGHTALYWYRQSLGQGPEFLIYFQGTGAADDSGLPNDRFFAVRPEGSVSTLKIQRTERGDSAVYLCASSSRRDQETQYFGPGTRLLVL.

The rearrangement uses TRBV5-1 and TRBJ2-1, with 8 bases that match TRBD2. Germline V lookup: CDR1 SGHRS, CDR2 YFSETQ. V lost 0 bases, J lost 4 bases, and 12 bases stayed unmatched. The CDR3 covers 18 residues. In nucleotides, the CDR3 is TGCGCCAGCAGCTTGGGGGTCCGCAGCGGGAGCGCGTACAATGAGCAGTTCTTC. Amino acid sequence: CASSLGVRSGSAYNEQFF.

This clone has only a few counts. This chain uses TRBV30 with TRBJ1-2; 9 bases match TRBD1. This CDR3 contains 14 residues. Unmatched junction bases numbered 5, after V lost 2 bases and J lost 4 bases. CDR1 and CDR2 from the germline V gene are GTSNPN and SVGIG (reference sequence). Here the CDR3 reads CAWSMTGGIYGYTF. The CDR3 DNA reads TGTGCCTGGAGTATGACAGGGGGTATCTATGGCTACACCTTC.

This rearrangement joins TRBV5-1 to TRBJ1-6; TRBD1 aligns across 8 bases. The CDR3 covers 15 residues. CDR1 is SGHRS and CDR2 is YFSETQ in the germline V gene. The J segment lost 8 bases and the V segment lost 5 bases, leaving 9 bases of the junction unmatched. CDR3 nucleotides: TGCGCCAGCAGGCCTCGGACAGGGCCAGATTCACCCCTCCACTTT. As protein: CASRPRTGPDSPLHF.

This chain's CDR3 is CSVVQGEYQPQHF. The CDR3, as DNA: TGCAGCGTTGTTCAGGGGGAATATCAGCCCCAGCATTTT. The chain uses TRBV29-1 and TRBJ1-5; 7 bases agree with TRBD1. Germline V gene sequence: CDR1 SQVTM, CDR2 ANQGSEA. Unmatched junction bases numbered 5, after V lost 4 bases and J lost 5 bases. This CDR3 spans 13 amino acids.

J is TRBJ1-5 and V is TRBV28; D unresolved. Germline V lookup: CDR1 MDHEN, CDR2 SYDVKM. The V end lost 10 bases, the J end lost 2 bases, and 15 bases lay between the germline ends. CDR3 length equals 14 residues. This CDR3 reads CAITREGGNQPQHF. CDR3 sequence (DNA): TGTGCCATCACAAGGGAGGGCGGCAATCAGCCCCAGCATTTT. The full variable domain, completed using reference TRBV28 and TRBJ1-5, is DVKVTQSSRYLVKRTGEKVFLECVQDMDHENMFWYRQDPGLGLRLIYFSYDVKMKEKGDIPEGYSVSREKKERFSLILESASTNQTSMYLCAITREGGNQPQHFGDGTRLSIL.

CDR3: CASSLGTNSNQPQHF. In DNA form, the CDR3 reads TGTGCCAGCAGCTTGGGGACAAATAGCAATCAGCCCCAGCATTTT. The rearrangement links TRBV5-5 to TRBJ1-5; TRBD1 might be the D (5 bases). In germline, CDR1 is SGHKS, CDR2 YYEKEE (reference sequence). The CDR3 runs 15 residues. The germline V and J ends were trimmed by 0 bases and 0 bases, with 7 bases remaining between them.